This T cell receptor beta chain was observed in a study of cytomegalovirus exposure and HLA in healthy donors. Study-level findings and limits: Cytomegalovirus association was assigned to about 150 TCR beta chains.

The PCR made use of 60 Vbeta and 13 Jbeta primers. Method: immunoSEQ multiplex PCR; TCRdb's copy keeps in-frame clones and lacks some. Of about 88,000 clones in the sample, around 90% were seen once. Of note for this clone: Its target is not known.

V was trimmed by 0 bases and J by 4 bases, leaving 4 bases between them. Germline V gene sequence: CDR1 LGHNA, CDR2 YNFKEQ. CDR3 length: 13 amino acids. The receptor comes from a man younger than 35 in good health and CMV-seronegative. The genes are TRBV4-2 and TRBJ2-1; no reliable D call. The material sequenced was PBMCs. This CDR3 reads CASSQDQYNEQFF. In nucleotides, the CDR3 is TGTGCCAGCAGCCAAGATCAATACAATGAGCAGTTCTTC.